The following is a T cell receptor beta chain sequence with its context. Its antigen is unknown. A much larger clone sits a single nucleotide away, making a read error possible. Next came a second PCR, run for about 6 to 11 cycles, which used a sample-barcoded 5' primer along with a J-beta primer mix. MiXCR, run by TCRdb on the 5' RACE reads, gives a single entry per CDR3 protein. The top ten clones hold 15% to 19% of a sample with approximately 700,000 distinct CDR3 sequences, 32% of them seen once. This sample was taken from a study of blood T cells in healthy people across ages. CDR3 length equals 13 residues. A minimum of 7 million PBMCs was isolated per sample. Study-wide findings and caveats: Age advanced and TCR beta diversity per million T cells fell, roughly linearly.

This TCR was recovered from a woman at least 80 years old in good health. V is TRBV12-3 or TRBV12-4 and J is TRBJ2-5; maybe TRBD1 (7 bases). The sequenced material came from blood. The CDR3 DNA reads TGTACCAGCAGGACTACAGGGGTAGAGACCCAGTACTTC. This codes for CTSRTTGVETQYF.